This TCR beta chain derives from a study of T cell responses to AZD1222 COVID-19 vaccine. Concerning this clone itself: Its antigen remains unknown.

Points from the study as a whole: Baseline serology detected seropositivity in only six AZD1222 recipients.

Some clones are missing from TCRdb's copy, which holds only in-frame ones; the method was immunoSEQ multiplex PCR. The profile covers about 150,000 clones, with over 85% appearing a single time and approximately 20% taken by the ten largest. The material sequenced was peripheral blood, taken on day 0 of AZD1222 vaccination. This clonotype was sampled from an adult in good health.

The CDR3 region has the DNA TGTGCCAGCAGCCAAGGTCTAGGGGCGGAAAACACCATATATTTT. Translating it yields CASSQGLGAENTIYF. The chain has TRBV3-1 (or the pseudogene TRBV3-2) and TRBJ1-3, with a weak D call TRBD1 (5 bases). Germline V lookup: CDR1 LGHDT, CDR2 YNNKEL (reference sequence). The CDR3 has 15 residues. With 1 base removed from V and 6 bases from J, the gap between germline ends came to 13 bases.